This T cell receptor (beta chain) was sequenced during a study of cytomegalovirus exposure and HLA in healthy donors. PCR involved 60 Vbeta and 13 Jbeta primers. The method was immunoSEQ multiplex PCR; TCRdb's version includes in-frame clones alone and lacks a portion of them. Of 95,000 to 150,000 clones in the sample, more than 75% were seen once. Findings and caveats of the study: A later analysis linked a missense variant in DCLRE1C to the trimming of TCR beta V and J genes. A later analysis reported that several of the most significant clusters appeared to be linked to common viral pathogens, among them Epstein-Barr virus.

About this clone: Its target is unknown.

Trimming took 1 base from V and 10 from J; bases not matched to a gene: 7. The CDR3 sequence is 16 residues long. Germline V lookup: CDR1 LGHNA, CDR2 YSLEER. The sequenced sample was PBMCs. V is TRBV4-3 and J is TRBJ1-6; TRBD1 aligns across 10 bases. This receptor was obtained from a man between 18 and 35 years old in good health and CMV-seronegative. The CDR3 DNA sequence: TGCGCCAGCAGCCAAGGCGGGACAGGGGTTGGGTCACCCCTCCACTTT. Translated, it gives CASSQGGTGVGSPLHF.